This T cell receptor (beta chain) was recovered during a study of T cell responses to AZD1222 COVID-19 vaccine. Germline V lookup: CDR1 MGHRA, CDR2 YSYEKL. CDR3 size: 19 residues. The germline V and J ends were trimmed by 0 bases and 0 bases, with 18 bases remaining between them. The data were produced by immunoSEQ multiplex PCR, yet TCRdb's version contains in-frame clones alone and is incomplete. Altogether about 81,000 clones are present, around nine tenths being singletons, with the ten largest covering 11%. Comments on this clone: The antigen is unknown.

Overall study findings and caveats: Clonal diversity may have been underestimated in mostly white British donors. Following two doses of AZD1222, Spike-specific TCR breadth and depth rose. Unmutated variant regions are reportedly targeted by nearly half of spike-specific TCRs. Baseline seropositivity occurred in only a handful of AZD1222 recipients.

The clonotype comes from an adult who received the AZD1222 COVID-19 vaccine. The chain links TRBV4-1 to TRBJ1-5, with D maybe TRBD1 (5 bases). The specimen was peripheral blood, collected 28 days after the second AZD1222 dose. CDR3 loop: CASSQDEVWGSNSNQPQHF. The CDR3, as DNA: TGCGCCAGCAGCCAAGATGAAGTTTGGGGGTCCAATAGCAATCAGCCCCAGCATTTT.